These 24 T cell receptor beta chains originate from one sample sequenced in a study of human T cells and chemical hapten exposure. Total RNA was extracted from unfractionated whole blood. Each CDR3 protein is one row after TCRdb ran MiXCR on the 5' RACE reads. Here the sample spans 100,000 to 120,000 distinct CDR3 sequences, 15% to 20% being singletons. These receptor sequences come from a human donor in good health.

The chain joins TRBV6-5 to TRBJ2-7; possibly TRBD1 or TRBD2 for D (5 bases each). The CDR3 extends over 15 amino acids. Germline assignment: CDR1 MNHEY and CDR2 SVGAGI. V gave up 0 bases and J gave up 0 bases, with 9 bases separating them. The CDR3 nucleotides are TGTGCCAGCAGTTACTCGAGGGACCGCTCCTACGAGCAGTACTTC. This sequence encodes CASSYSRDRSYEQYF.

In this sample, this clonotype turned up a few times. The chain couples TRBV2 to TRBJ1-2; 7 nucleotides align to TRBD1. Germline-derived CDR1 and CDR2 are SNHLY and FYNNEI. The CDR3 has 13 amino acids. J was trimmed by 4 bases and V by 3 bases; bases with no gene match: 2. CDR3: CASSEQGVYGYTF. In nucleotides, the CDR3 is TGTGCCAGCAGTGAGCAGGGGGTCTATGGCTACACCTTC.

This clonotype was recorded a few times. A junction boundary mismatches the germline segment, possibly from a read error. J is TRBJ2-7 and V is TRBV2; D perhaps matches TRBD1 (6 bases). The CDR3 sequence is 11 residues long. Per the germline V gene, CDR1 is SNHLY and CDR2 is FYNNEI. Written as DNA, the CDR3 is TGTGCCAGCAGTGGACAGGTCAACCGGAACTTC. It codes for CASSGQVNRNF.

This clonotype turned up a few times. This CDR3 reads CASFSRGQGLRPQHF. In DNA form, the CDR3 reads TGTGCCAGCTTCTCCCGGGGGCAGGGTCTTCGGCCCCAGCATTTT. V is TRBV28 and J is TRBJ1-5; D perhaps matches TRBD1 (6 bases). The CDR3 is made up of 15 amino acids. V dropped 8 bases and J dropped 9 bases, with 23 bases sitting between them. CDR1 is MDHEN and CDR2 is SYDVKM in the germline V gene.

This clonotype occurred a few times. The chain uses TRBV30 and TRBJ1-1; 8 positions match TRBD1. CDR3 length equals 14 residues. Germline CDR1 GTSNPN, CDR2 SVGIG (reference sequence). With 3 bases clipped from V and 1 base from J, the junction kept 4 bases outside the gene matches. CDR3 protein: CAWRSTGANTEAFF. For the CDR3, the DNA is TGTGCCTGGAGGTCGACAGGGGCGAACACTGAAGCTTTCTTT.

This clonotype was picked up a small number of times. The V and J genes are TRBV20-1 and TRBJ2-3; 11 bases line up with TRBD2. Germline V gene sequence: CDR1 DFQATT, CDR2 SNEGSKA (reference sequence). J was trimmed by 5 bases and V by 3 bases; bases with no gene match: 10. This CDR3 contains 16 residues. Written as DNA, the CDR3 is TGCAGTGCTAGTCTTACTAGCGGGGGAACGAGAGATACGCAGTATTTT. This gives the protein CSASLTSGGTRDTQYF.

The table lists this clonotype with a count of one. This rearrangement joins TRBV28 to TRBJ1-6; D unclear. CDR1 and CDR2 from the germline V gene are MDHEN and SYDVKM. The V gene lost 8 bases and the J gene lost 8 bases, with 4 bases spanning the gap. This CDR3 is 10 amino acids long. This chain's CDR3 is CASGDSPLHF. DNA for the CDR3: TGTGCCAGCGGGGATTCACCCCTCCACTTT.

This clonotype was detected a few times. The chain is built from TRBV28 and TRBJ2-7; 10 nucleotides align to TRBD1. This CDR3 comprises 15 residues. The V gene end was trimmed by 5 bases and the J gene end by 0 bases; junction bases not matched to a gene: 4. Germline assignment: CDR1 MDHEN and CDR2 SYDVKM. The CDR3 sequence is CASSPGTGASYEQYF. The CDR3 DNA follows: TGTGCCAGCAGTCCCGGGACAGGGGCCTCCTACGAGCAGTACTTC.

J is TRBJ2-7 and V is TRBV28; D unclear. CDR1 MDHEN and CDR2 SYDVKM come from the germline V gene. There are 14 residues in the CDR3. V was trimmed by 1 base and J by 2 bases, leaving 9 bases between them. CDR3 DNA sequence: TGTGCCAGCAGTTTATCCAGTCCTCCCTACGAGCAGTACTTC. Translated, it gives CASSLSSPPYEQYF.

This chain connects TRBV4-1 to TRBJ1-1, with D perhaps matching TRBD1 (5 bases). Germline V gene lookup returns CDR1 MGHRA and CDR2 YSYEKL. CDR3 length: 15 amino acids. Between the trimmed V and J ends, which lost 3 bases and 1 base, there was a span of 12 bases. CDR3 bases: TGCGCCAGCAGCCAGGGGGGGGGAAGGAACACTGAAGCTTTCTTT. It specifies CASSQGGGRNTEAFF.

This clonotype was observed a few times. The V call is TRBV5-1, the J call TRBJ1-2, with D tentatively TRBD1 (5 bases). Per the germline V gene, CDR1 is SGHRS and CDR2 is YFSETQ. Trimming shortened V by 3 bases and J by 5 bases, and 20 bases separated the two germline ends. The CDR3 length is 16 residues. CDR3 protein: CASSSPATAAIYGYTF. The CDR3 nucleotides are TGCGCCAGCAGCTCACCAGCGACAGCTGCGATATATGGCTACACCTTC.

The V and J genes are TRBV28 and TRBJ1-2; D ambiguous. In germline, CDR1 is MDHEN, CDR2 SYDVKM. There are 15 residues in the CDR3. Trimming cost V 2 bases and J 5 bases, with 15 bases left between them. CDR3 DNA sequence: TGTGCCAGCAGTTTAATAGGAACGAGTTGGTATGGCTACACCTTC. This sequence encodes CASSLIGTSWYGYTF.

This clonotype was seen more than once but under ten times. The rearrangement links TRBV28 to TRBJ2-7; the match to TRBD1 covers 9 bases. Germline CDR1 is MDHEN and CDR2 is SYDVKM. V lost 6 bases and J lost 4; bases outside the gene matches: 7. The CDR3 consists of 14 residues. The CDR3 nucleotides read TGTGCCAGCAGCGCCGGGACAGGGTTTTACGAGCAGTACTTC. This sequence encodes CASSAGTGFYEQYF. Filled out from reference TRBV28 and TRBJ2-7, the complete variable domain reads DVKVTQSSRYLVKRTGEKVFLECVQDMDHENMFWYRQDPGLGLRLIYFSYDVKMKEKGDIPEGYSVSREKKERFSLILESASTNQTSMYLCASSAGTGFYEQYFGPGTRLTVT.

This clonotype has just a few counts. Here the CDR3 DNA reads TGTGCCAGCAGTCCTCAGACTAGCACAGATACGCAGTATTTT. This gives the protein CASSPQTSTDTQYF. V usage is TRBV12-3 or TRBV12-4 and J usage is TRBJ2-3; D gene uncertain. This CDR3 region has 14 residues. The germline V and J ends were trimmed by 5 bases and 0 bases, with 9 bases remaining between them.

This clonotype was recorded a few times. The rearrangement uses TRBV28 and TRBJ2-7; perhaps TRBD2 as D (5 bases). The V gene lost 6 bases and the J gene lost 0 bases, with 9 bases spanning the gap. Germline V gives CDR1 MDHEN, CDR2 SYDVKM. The CDR3 runs 13 residues. The CDR3: CASSYGLSYEQYF. CDR3 sequence (DNA): TGTGCCAGCAGCTATGGACTCTCCTACGAGCAGTACTTC.

The J gene is TRBJ2-7, the V gene TRBV9; possible D gene TRBD1, 6 bases. The CDR3 length is 13 residues. With 4 bases removed from V and 4 bases from J, the gap between germline ends came to 12 bases. Looked up from germline, CDR1 is SGDLS and CDR2 is YYNGEE. This CDR3 reads CASSSTQGYEQYF. CDR3 nucleotide sequence: TGTGCCAGCAGCTCAACCCAGGGGTACGAGCAGTACTTC.

In its sample, this clonotype was seen a few times. The J gene is TRBJ1-1, the V gene TRBV18, with D unclear. Trimming took 3 bases from V and 5 from J, leaving 10 bases between them. This CDR3 comprises 13 residues. The germline CDR1 and CDR2 sequences are KGHSH and LQKENI. The CDR3 spells CASSPGFGTEAFF. In DNA form, the CDR3 reads TGTGCCAGCTCACCCGGGTTCGGGACTGAAGCTTTCTTT.

This chain connects TRBV3-1 to TRBJ1-1; 10 bases are a match to TRBD1. V lost 6 bases and J lost 5; bases outside the gene matches: 6. CDR3 length: 14 amino acids. Germline values: CDR1 LGHDT, CDR2 YNNKEL (reference sequence). The CDR3 DNA reads TGTGCCAGCAGACGACAGGGGGCTGAAACTGAAGCTTTCTTT. Its translation: CASRRQGAETEAFF.

The rearrangement joins TRBV5-1 to TRBJ2-7; no reliable D call. CDR3 length: 13 residues. V was cut by 2 bases and J by 3 bases, with 9 bases left in between. CDR1 and CDR2 (germline): SGHRS, YFSETQ. The CDR3 bases are TGCGCCAGCAGCTTCGCTTTAGACTACGAGCAGTACTTC. This gives the protein CASSFALDYEQYF.

This clonotype showed up just a few times. The chain links TRBV18 to TRBJ1-1; no definite D call. The CDR3 totals 15 residues. The V end was cut by 3 bases, the J end by 1 base, with 12 bases between. CDR1 is KGHSH, CDR2 LQKENI, per germline. CDR3 DNA: TGTGCCAGCTCACCGGCGGTCGGGCCGAACACTGAAGCTTTCTTT. Amino acids: CASSPAVGPNTEAFF.

V usage is TRBV6-5 and J usage is TRBJ2-7; D is undetermined. V lost 8 bases and J lost 0, with 17 bases in between. This CDR3 has 15 amino acids. Germline CDR1 reads MNHEY; CDR2 reads SVGAGI. CDR3 protein: CASRGADASSYEQYF. The CDR3 region has the DNA TGTGCCAGCCGAGGCGCTGACGCCTCCTCCTACGAGCAGTACTTC.

This chain links TRBV5-1 with TRBJ1-1; possibly TRBD1 for D (5 bases). The V end lost 7 bases, the J end lost 0 bases, and 13 bases lay between the germline ends. The CDR3 is 14 residues long. From germline, CDR1 is SGHRS and CDR2 YFSETQ. The CDR3 region has the DNA TGCGCCAGCGGCGAGACAGTAATGAACACTGAAGCTTTCTTT. Protein sequence: CASGETVMNTEAFF.

A note on this clonotype: At one boundary the junction diverges from the germline segment, which might be a read error. The chain uses TRBV9 and TRBJ2-7; tentative D call: TRBD2 (6 bases). The CDR3 runs to 13 residues. Germline assignment: CDR1 SGDLS and CDR2 YYNGEE. This chain's CDR3 is CASSVGGSSEQYF. The DNA of the CDR3 is TGTGCCAGCAGCGTCGGGGGTTCCTCCGAGCAGTACTTC.

The chain uses TRBV7-3 and TRBJ2-3, with D unresolved. The CDR3 runs to 15 residues. The ends were cut back, 5 bases at V and 1 base at J, with 13 bases in the middle. CDR1 and CDR2 (germline): SGHTA, FQGTGA. The CDR3 sequence: CASSPGKPGTDTQYF. The CDR3 DNA reads as TGTGCCAGCAGCCCCGGAAAGCCTGGCACAGATACGCAGTATTTT.